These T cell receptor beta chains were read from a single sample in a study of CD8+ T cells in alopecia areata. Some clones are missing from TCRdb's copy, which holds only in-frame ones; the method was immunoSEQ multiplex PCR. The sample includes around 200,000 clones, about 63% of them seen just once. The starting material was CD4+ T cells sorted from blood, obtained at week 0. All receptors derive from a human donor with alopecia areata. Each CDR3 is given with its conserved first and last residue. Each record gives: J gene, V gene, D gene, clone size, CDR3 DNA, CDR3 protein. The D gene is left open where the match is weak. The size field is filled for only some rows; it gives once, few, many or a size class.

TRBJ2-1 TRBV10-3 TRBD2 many TGTGCCATTGGTGCTAGCGGGAAGGATGAGCAGTTCTTC CAIGASGKDEQFF
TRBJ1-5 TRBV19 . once TGTGCCAGTACAACTATGAGGGCGAGCAATCAGCCCCAGCATTTT CASTTMRASNQPQHF
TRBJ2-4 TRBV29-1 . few TGCAGCGTCAGACAGGCACTAGCCAAAAACATTCAGTACTTC CSVRQALAKNIQYF
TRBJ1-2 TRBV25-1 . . TGTGCCAGCCGCCCGGCTCCTAACTATGGCTACACCTTC CASRPAPNYGYTF
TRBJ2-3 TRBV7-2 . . TGTGCCAGCAGCTTGGACACAGATACGCAGTATTTT CASSLDTDTQYF
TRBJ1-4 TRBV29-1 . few TGCAGCGCCGCCAGGGGAAAGGAAAAACTGTTTTTT CSAARGKEKLFF
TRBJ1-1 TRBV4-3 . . TGCGCCAGCAGCCAAGAGGGGGGGGCTGGAGCTTTCTTT CASSQEGGAGAFF
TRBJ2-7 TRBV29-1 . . TGCAGCGTTGCCAGCGGATCCTACGAGCAGTACTTC CSVASGSYEQYF
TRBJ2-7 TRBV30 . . TGTGCCTGGAGTGTTGGAGGGGCTAACGAGCAGTACTTC CAWSVGGANEQYF
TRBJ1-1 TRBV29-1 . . TGCAGCGTTGACGAGTCGAACACTGAAGCTTTCTTT CSVDESNTEAFF
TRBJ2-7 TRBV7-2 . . TGTGCCAGCAGCTTATCTAGCCCGAGCTCCTACGAGCAGTACTTC CASSLSSPSSYEQYF
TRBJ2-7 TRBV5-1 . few TGCGCCAGCAGCTTCGGTCGCTCCTACGAGCAGTACTTC CASSFGRSYEQYF
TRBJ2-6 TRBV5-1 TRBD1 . TGCGCCAGCAGAGGTTCTGGACAGGGCCCCACCGACCCCACTGGGGCCAACGTCCTGACTTTC CASRGSGQGPTDPTGANVLTF
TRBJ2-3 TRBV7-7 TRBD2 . TGTGCCAGCAGCGCTCTAGCGGGGCATACGCAGTATTTT CASSALAGHTQYF
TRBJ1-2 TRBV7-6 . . TGTGCCAGCAGCTTAGAGCAGGGCTTCTCTTACGGCTACACCTTC CASSLEQGFSYGYTF
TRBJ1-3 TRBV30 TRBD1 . TGTGCCTGGGGGGACAGGAACTCTGGAAACACCATATATTTT CAWGDRNSGNTIYF
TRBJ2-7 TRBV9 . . TGTGCCAGCAGCGTAGCAGGGGACACCGAGCAGTACTTC CASSVAGDTEQYF
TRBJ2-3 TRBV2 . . TGTGCCAGCAGGTTCAACACAGATACGCAGTATTTT CASRFNTDTQYF
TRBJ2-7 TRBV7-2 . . TGTGCCAGCAGCTTAGTTGGGGATCGTTCCTACGAGCAGTACTTC CASSLVGDRSYEQYF
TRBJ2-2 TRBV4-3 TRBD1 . TGCGCCAGCAGCCCTGACAGGGGGAAGAACGGGGAGCTGTTTTTT CASSPDRGKNGELFF
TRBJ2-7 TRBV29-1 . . TGCAGCGTCATGACACTTACCTACGAGCAGTACTTC CSVMTLTYEQYF
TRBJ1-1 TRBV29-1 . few TGCAGCTCCCCGTCGATGAACACTGAAGCTTTCTTT CSSPSMNTEAFF
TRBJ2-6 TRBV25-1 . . TGTGCCAGCAGTGAGCAATCTGGGGCCAACGTCCTGACTTTC CASSEQSGANVLTF
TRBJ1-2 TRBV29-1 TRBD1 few TGCAGCGTTGAAGGGCGCAGGGGGTACTATGGCTACACCTTC CSVEGRRGYYGYTF
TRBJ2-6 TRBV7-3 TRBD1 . TGTGCCAGCAGCTTAGGGGACAGGGCCTCTGGGGCCAACGTCCTGACTTTC CASSLGDRASGANVLTF
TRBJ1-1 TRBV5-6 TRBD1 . TGTGCCAGCAGCTTTGGACAGGGCGAAGCTTTCTTT CASSFGQGEAFF
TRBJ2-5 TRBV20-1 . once TGCAGTGTTGGCGGGGCAGAGACCCAGTACTTC CSVGGAETQYF
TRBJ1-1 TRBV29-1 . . TGCAGCGCTCGGGAAACAGAGATGAACACTGAAGCTTTCTTT CSARETEMNTEAFF
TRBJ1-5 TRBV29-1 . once TGCAGCGTTGATCAAGGTGGAGGGCAGCCCCAGCATTTT CSVDQGGGQPQHF
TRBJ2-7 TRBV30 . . TGTGCCTGGGGTCCACAGGGAAACGAGCAGTACTTC CAWGPQGNEQYF
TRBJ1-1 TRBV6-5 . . TGTGCCAGCAGTTACGGTTCGGGGGGCACTGAAGCTTTCTTT CASSYGSGGTEAFF
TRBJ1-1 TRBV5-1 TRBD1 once TGCGCCAGCAGGGGACAGCCCAACACTGAAGCTTTCTTT CASRGQPNTEAFF
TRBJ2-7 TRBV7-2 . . TGTGCCAGCAGCTGGGGTGGTAGCTACGAGCAGTACTTC CASSWGGSYEQYF
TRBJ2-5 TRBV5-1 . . TGCGCCAGCAGCTTGGCCAACCCCACGGAGACCCAGTACTTC CASSLANPTETQYF
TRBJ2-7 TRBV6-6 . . TGTGCCAGCAGTCTACTGTACGAGCAGTACTTC CASSLLYEQYF
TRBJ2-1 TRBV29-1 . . TGCAGCTTCCACCAGGGGAGCAATGAGCAGTTCTTC CSFHQGSNEQFF
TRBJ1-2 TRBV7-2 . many TGTGCCAGCAGTACGGGTGGGAACTTCTATGGCTACACCTTC CASSTGGNFYGYTF
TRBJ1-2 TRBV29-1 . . TGCAGCGTTGAGCGGAGGTTGGGCCCTAACTATGGCTACACCTTC CSVERRLGPNYGYTF
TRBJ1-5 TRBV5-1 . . TGCGCCAGCAGCTTGGAGTATGGGAATCAGCCCCAGCATTTT CASSLEYGNQPQHF
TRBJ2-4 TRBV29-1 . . TGCAGCGTTGAAGATGTTCTAAGAAAAAACATTCAGTACTTC CSVEDVLRKNIQYF
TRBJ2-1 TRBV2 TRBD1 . TGTGCCAGCAGTCGAGACAGGGGGTCCAGCCACAATGAGCAGTTCTTC CASSRDRGSSHNEQFF
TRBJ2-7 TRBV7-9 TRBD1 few TGTGCCAGCAGCTTAGCGGGACAGGGTTCTGAGCAGTACTTC CASSLAGQGSEQYF
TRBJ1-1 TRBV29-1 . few TGCAGCGTCCTGGGTGACCGTTTGAACACTGAAGCTTTCTTT CSVLGDRLNTEAFF
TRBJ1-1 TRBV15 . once TGTGCCACGGAGGCAGGGATGCGAAACACTGAAGCTTTCTTT CATEAGMRNTEAFF
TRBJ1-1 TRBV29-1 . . TGCAGCGGTGTAAGGGACCCTGAAGCTTTCTTT CSGVRDPEAFF
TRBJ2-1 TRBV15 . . TGTGCCACCAGCACCAGAAGCGAGGGAAGCTCCTACAATGAGCAGTTCTTC CATSTRSEGSSYNEQFF
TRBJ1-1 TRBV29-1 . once TGCAGCTCCAGAGGACAGTTGAACACTGAAGCTTTCTTT CSSRGQLNTEAFF
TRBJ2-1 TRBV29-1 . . TGCAGCGTTGAGATCGAAAATGAGCAGTTCTTC CSVEIENEQFF
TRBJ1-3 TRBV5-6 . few TGTGCCAGCAGACCCGGAGGCTCTGGAAACACCATATATTTT CASRPGGSGNTIYF
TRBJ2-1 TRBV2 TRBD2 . TGTGCCAGCAGTCGCATAGCGGGGGGGTACAATGAGCAGTTCTTC CASSRIAGGYNEQFF
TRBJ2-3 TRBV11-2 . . TGTGCCAGCACTTCAGGTCGTGGACTTACGCAGTATTTT CASTSGRGLTQYF